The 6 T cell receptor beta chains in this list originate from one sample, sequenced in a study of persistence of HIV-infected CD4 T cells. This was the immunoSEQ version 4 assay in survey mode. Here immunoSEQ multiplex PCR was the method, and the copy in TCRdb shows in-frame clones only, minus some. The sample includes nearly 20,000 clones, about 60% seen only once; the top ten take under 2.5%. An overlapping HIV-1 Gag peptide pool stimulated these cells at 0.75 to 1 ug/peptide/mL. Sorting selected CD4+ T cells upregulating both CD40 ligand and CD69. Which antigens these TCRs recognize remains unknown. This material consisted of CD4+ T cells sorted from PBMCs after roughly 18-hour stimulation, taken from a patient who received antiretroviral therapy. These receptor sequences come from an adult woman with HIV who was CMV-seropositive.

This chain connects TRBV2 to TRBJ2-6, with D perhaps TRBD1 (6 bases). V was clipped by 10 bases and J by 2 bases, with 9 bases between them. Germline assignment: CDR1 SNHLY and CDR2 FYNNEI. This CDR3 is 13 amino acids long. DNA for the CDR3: TGTGCCAAACAGGGCACTGGGGCCAACGTCCTGACTTTC. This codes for CAKQGTGANVLTF.

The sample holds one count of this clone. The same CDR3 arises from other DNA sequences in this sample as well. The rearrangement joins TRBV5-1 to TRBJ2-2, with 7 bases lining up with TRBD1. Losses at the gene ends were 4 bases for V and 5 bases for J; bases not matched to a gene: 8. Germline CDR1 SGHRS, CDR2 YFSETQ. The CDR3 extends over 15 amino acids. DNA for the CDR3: TGCGCCAGCAGCCTCGGACAGGAGTATACCGGGGAGCTGTTTTTT. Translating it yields CASSLGQEYTGELFF. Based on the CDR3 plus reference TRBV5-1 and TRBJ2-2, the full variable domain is KAGVTQTPRYLIKTRGQQVTLSCSPISGHRSVSWYQQTPGQGLQFLFEYFSETQRNKGNFPGRFSGRQFSNSRSEMNVSTLELGDSALYLCASSLGQEYTGELFFGEGSRLTVL.

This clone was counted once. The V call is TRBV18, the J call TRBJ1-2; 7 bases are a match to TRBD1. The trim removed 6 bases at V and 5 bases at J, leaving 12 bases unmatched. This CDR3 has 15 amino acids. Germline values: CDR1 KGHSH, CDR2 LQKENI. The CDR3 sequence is CASSPSGTEMYGYTF. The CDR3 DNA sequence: TGTGCCAGCTCGCCCTCCGGGACAGAGATGTATGGCTACACCTTC.

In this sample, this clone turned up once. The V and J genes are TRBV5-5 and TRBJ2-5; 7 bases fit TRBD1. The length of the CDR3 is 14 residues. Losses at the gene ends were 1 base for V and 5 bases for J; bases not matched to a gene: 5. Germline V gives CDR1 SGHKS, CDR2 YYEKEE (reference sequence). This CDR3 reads CASSLRQGRETQYF. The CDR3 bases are TGTGCCAGCAGCTTGAGACAGGGTCGCGAGACCCAGTACTTC.

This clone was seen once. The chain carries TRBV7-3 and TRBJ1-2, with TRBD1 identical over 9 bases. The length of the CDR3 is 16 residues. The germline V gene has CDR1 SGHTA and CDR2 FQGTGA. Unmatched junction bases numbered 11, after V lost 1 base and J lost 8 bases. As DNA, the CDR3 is TGTGCCAGCAGCTTAAGAGGGACAGGGCCATCGGCGGGCTACACCTTC. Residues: CASSLRGTGPSAGYTF.

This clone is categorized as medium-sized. Here the CDR3 DNA reads TGCGCCAGCAGCCAAGACGGTCGCTCTGGAAACACCATATATTTT. It codes for CASSQDGRSGNTIYF. The chain is built from TRBV4-1 and TRBJ1-3; no reliable D call. V lost 0 bases and J 0 bases, leaving 6 bases between the germline ends. Germline assignment: CDR1 MGHRA and CDR2 YSYEKL. The CDR3 length is 15 residues.